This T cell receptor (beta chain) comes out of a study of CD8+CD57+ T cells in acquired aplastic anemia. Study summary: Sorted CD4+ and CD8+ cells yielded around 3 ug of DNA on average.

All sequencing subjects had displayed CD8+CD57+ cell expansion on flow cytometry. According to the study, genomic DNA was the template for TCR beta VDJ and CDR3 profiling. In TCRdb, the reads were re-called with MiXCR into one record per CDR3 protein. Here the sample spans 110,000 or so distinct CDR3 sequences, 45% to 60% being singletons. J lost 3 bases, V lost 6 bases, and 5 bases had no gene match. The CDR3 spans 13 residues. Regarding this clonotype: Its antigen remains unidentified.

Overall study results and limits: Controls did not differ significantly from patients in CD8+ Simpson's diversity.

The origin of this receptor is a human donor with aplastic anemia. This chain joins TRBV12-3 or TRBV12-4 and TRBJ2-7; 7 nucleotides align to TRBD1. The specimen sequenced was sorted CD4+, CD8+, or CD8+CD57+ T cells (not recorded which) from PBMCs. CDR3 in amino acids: CASSPGQIYEQYF. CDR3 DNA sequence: TGTGCCAGCAGCCCGGGACAGATCTACGAGCAGTACTTC.